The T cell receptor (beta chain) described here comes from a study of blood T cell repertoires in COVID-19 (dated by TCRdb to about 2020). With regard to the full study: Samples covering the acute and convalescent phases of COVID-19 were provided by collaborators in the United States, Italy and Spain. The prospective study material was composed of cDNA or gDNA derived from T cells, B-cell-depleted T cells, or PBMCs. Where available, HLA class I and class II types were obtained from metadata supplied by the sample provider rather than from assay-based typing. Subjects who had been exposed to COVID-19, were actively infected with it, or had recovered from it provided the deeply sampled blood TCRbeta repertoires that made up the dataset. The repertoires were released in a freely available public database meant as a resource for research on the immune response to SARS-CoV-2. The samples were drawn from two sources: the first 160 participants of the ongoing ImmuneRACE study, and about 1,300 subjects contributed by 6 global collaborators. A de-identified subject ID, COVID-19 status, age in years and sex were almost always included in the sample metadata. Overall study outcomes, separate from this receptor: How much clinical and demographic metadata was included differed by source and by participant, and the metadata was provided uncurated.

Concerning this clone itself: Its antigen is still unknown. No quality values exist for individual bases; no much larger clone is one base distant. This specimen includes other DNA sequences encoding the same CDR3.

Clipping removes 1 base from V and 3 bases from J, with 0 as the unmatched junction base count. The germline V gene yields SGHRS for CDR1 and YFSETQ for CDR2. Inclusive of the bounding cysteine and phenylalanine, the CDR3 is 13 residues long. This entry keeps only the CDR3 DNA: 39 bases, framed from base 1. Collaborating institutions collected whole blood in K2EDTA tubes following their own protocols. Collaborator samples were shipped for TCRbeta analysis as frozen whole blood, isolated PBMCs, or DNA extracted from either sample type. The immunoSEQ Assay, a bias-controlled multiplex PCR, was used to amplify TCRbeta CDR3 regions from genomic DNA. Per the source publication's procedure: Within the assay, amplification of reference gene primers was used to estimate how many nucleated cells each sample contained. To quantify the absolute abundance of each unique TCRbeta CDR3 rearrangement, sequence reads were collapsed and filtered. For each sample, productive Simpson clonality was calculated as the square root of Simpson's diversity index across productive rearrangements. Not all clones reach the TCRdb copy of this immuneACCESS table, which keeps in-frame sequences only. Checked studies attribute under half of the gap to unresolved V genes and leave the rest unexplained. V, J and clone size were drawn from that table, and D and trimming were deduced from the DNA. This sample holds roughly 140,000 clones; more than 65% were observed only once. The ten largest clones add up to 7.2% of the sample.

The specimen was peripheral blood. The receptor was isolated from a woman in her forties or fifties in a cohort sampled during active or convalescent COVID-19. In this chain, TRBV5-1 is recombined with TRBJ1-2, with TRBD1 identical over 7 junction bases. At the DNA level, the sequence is TGCGCCAGCAGCTTGACAGGGGACTATGGCTACACCTTC. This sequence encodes CASSLTGDYGYTF. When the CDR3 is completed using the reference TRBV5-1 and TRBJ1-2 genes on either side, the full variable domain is KAGVTQTPRYLIKTRGQQVTLSCSPISGHRSVSWYQQTPGQGLQFLFEYFSETQRNKGNFPGRFSGRQFSNSRSEMNVSTLELGDSALYLCASSLTGDYGYTFGSGTRLTVV.